This entry lists 23 T cell receptor beta chains sequenced from one sample in a study of CD8+ T cells in alopecia areata. The sequencing template was cDNA reverse transcribed from extracted RNA. Only in-frame clones appear in the TCRdb table, and some are missing; sequencing was by immunoSEQ multiplex PCR. This sample has around 150,000 clones, with 62% found just once. The sequencing input was CD8+ T cells sorted from blood. These receptors came from a human donor in good health.

The chain has TRBV7-6 and TRBJ1-1, with D hard to call. The germline gives CDR1 SGHVS, CDR2 FNYEAQ. The CDR3 length is 13 residues. V gave up 6 bases and J gave up 2 bases, with 10 bases separating them. In nucleotides, the CDR3 is TGTGCCAGCAGGTTCGGCCCTAACACTGAAGCTTTCTTT. Protein: CASRFGPNTEAFF.

The chain joins TRBV28 to TRBJ2-5, with D maybe TRBD2 (5 bases). The CDR3 totals 14 residues. Germline loops: CDR1 MDHEN, CDR2 SYDVKM. The V and J ends lost 6 bases and 7 bases respectively, with 18 bases between them. CDR3 sequence (DNA): TGTGCCAGCAGCAGTACTAGTTCTGTGGCGACCCAGTACTTC. As protein: CASSSTSSVATQYF.

The V and J genes are TRBV9 and TRBJ2-1; D remains unclear. The CDR3 loop spans 13 amino acids. Per germline, CDR1 SGDLS and CDR2 YYNGEE. V was shortened by 0 bases and J by 9 bases, with 10 bases between the two germline ends. CDR3 bases: TGTGCCAGCAGCGTAGGCGGACGGGTTGAGCAGTTCTTC. It specifies CASSVGGRVEQFF.

To note about this clone: This CDR3 is also generated by other DNA sequences in the sample. The V and J genes are TRBV7-9 and TRBJ2-7; D is unclear. Looked up from germline, CDR1 is SEHNR and CDR2 is FQNEAQ (reference sequence). There are 12 residues in the CDR3. V dropped 5 bases and J dropped 4 bases, with 9 bases sitting between them. CDR3 region: CASSPDGYEQYF. The CDR3 DNA is TGTGCCAGCAGCCCCGACGGGTACGAGCAGTACTTC.

This chain uses TRBV29-1 with TRBJ2-3; 7 bases align to TRBD1. The CDR3 extends over 13 amino acids. CDR1 is SQVTM and CDR2 is ANQGSEA in the germline V gene. J lost 2 bases, V lost 7 bases, and 6 bases had no gene match. CDR3 sequence reads: CSATGAITDTQYF. In DNA, the CDR3 is TGCAGCGCTACAGGGGCCATCACAGATACGCAGTATTTT.

This chain uses TRBV29-1 with TRBJ2-1, with 9 nucleotides matching TRBD2. CDR1 is SQVTM, CDR2 ANQGSEA, per germline. The CDR3 has 13 residues. With 3 bases clipped from V and 4 bases from J, the junction kept 1 base outside the gene matches. The CDR3 region is CSVEAGGYNEQFF. The CDR3 DNA sequence: TGCAGCGTTGAGGCGGGAGGGTACAATGAGCAGTTCTTC.

This clone was counted many times. This sequence joins TRBV28 and TRBJ2-4; possible D gene TRBD1, 6 bases. The CDR3 spans 15 residues. Trimming removed 1 base at V and 5 bases at J, with 12 bases between. Germline V gene sequence: CDR1 MDHEN, CDR2 SYDVKM. CDR3 DNA: TGTGCCAGCAGTTTATCTTGGACAGCTCAAAACATTCAGTACTTC. Translating it yields CASSLSWTAQNIQYF.

This chain connects TRBV5-6 to TRBJ2-7; D may match TRBD1 or TRBD2 (5 bases each). The CDR3 consists of 14 residues. Trimming left V 2 bases short and J 0 bases short, with 9 bases between. CDR1 is SGHDT and CDR2 is YYEEEE in the germline V gene. CDR3 DNA: TGTGCCAGCAGCTTCGGGGCCTACTCCTACGAGCAGTACTTC. It specifies CASSFGAYSYEQYF.

This clone was counted a few times. V usage is TRBV11-2 and J usage is TRBJ2-7; TRBD2 might be the D (5 bases). CDR3 length: 14 residues. Germline values: CDR1 SGHAT, CDR2 FQNNGV. The V gene lost 2 bases and the J gene lost 0 bases, with 8 bases spanning the gap. The CDR3 is CASSLPGFSYEQYF. The CDR3 bases are TGTGCCAGCAGCTTACCGGGATTCTCCTACGAGCAGTACTTC.

This clone was observed a few times. The chain links TRBV27 to TRBJ1-5, with D possibly matching TRBD1 (6 bases). The CDR3 is 13 residues long. Trimming took 6 bases from V and 4 from J, leaving 10 bases between them. Germline V gene data show CDR1 as MNHEY and CDR2 as SMNVEV (reference sequence). The CDR3 loop reads CASRDGQNQPQHF. The CDR3, as DNA: TGTGCCAGCAGGGACGGACAGAATCAGCCCCAGCATTTT.

This chain uses TRBV27 with TRBJ1-2; D not certain. Germline loops: CDR1 MNHEY, CDR2 SMNVEV (reference sequence). The CDR3 sequence is 14 residues long. V lost 3 bases and J 5 bases, leaving 13 bases between the germline ends. The CDR3 region has the DNA TGTGCCAGCAGTTTGGGGTTCGGCGGATATGGCTACACCTTC. Translating it yields CASSLGFGGYGYTF.

The gene calls are TRBV29-1 and TRBJ1-2; no clear D gene. The CDR3 has 11 amino acids. Trimming shortened V by 3 bases and J by 7 bases, and 9 bases separated the two germline ends. In germline, CDR1 is SQVTM, CDR2 ANQGSEA. As DNA, the CDR3 is TGCAGCGTTGATGGGCGGGCTGGCTACACCTTC. It specifies CSVDGRAGYTF. The full variable domain, its missing parts supplied by reference TRBV29-1 and TRBJ1-2, is SAVISQKPSRDICQRGTSLTIQCQVDSQVTMMFWYRQQPGQSLTLIATANQGSEATYESGFVIDKFPISRPNLTFSTLTVSNMSPEDSSIYLCSVDGRAGYTFGSGTRLTVV.

The chain carries TRBV18 and TRBJ1-2; D unclear. V was pared by 3 bases and J by 2 bases, with 13 bases between. Looked up from germline, CDR1 is KGHSH and CDR2 is LQKENI. There are 15 residues in the CDR3. In DNA, the CDR3 is TGTGCCAGCTCACCGTATAGGGTACCGAACTATGGCTACACCTTC. It codes for CASSPYRVPNYGYTF. The full variable domain, with the rest looked up from reference TRBV18 and TRBJ1-2, is NAGVMQNPRHLVRRRGQEARLRCSPMKGHSHVYWYRQLPEEGLKFMVYLQKENIIDESGMPKERFSAEFPKEGPSILRIQQVVRGDSAAYFCASSPYRVPNYGYTFGSGTRLTVV.

The chain links TRBV13 to TRBJ2-1, with 8 bases aligning to TRBD2. After removal of 2 bases from V and 4 bases from J, the junction contained 4 bases not matched to a gene. Germline assignment: CDR1 PRHDT and CDR2 FYEKMQ (reference sequence). The CDR3 is 15 residues long. CDR3 loop: CASSLSAGGYNEQFF. The CDR3 DNA reads as TGTGCCAGCAGCTTAAGCGCGGGAGGTTACAATGAGCAGTTCTTC. The complete variable domain, with remaining parts taken from reference TRBV13 and TRBJ2-1, reads AAGVIQSPRHLIKEKRETATLKCYPIPRHDTVYWYQQGPGQDPQFLISFYEKMQSDKGSIPDRFSAQQFSDYHSELNMSSLELGDSALYFCASSLSAGGYNEQFFGPGTRLTVL.

The V gene is TRBV4-1, the J gene TRBJ2-2; the match to TRBD1 covers 9 bases. With V trimmed by 3 bases and J by 8 bases, 13 bases remained unmatched. This CDR3 is 17 amino acids long. The germline V gene has CDR1 MGHRA and CDR2 YSYEKL. This CDR3 reads CASSHSPGQGSSGELFF. CDR3 bases: TGCGCCAGCAGCCACAGCCCGGGACAGGGATCTTCTGGGGAGCTGTTTTTT.

The rearrangement uses TRBV6-5 and TRBJ2-1; the D gene is possibly TRBD1 (5 bases). Trimming removed 6 bases at V and 8 bases at J, with 14 bases between. The germline V gene encodes CDR1 MNHEY and CDR2 SVGAGI. The CDR3 runs to 13 residues. The CDR3 sequence is CASSSGSTDEQFF. The DNA for the CDR3 is TGTGCCAGCAGCTCAGGGTCGACAGATGAGCAGTTCTTC.

The chain uses TRBV6-5 and TRBJ2-1, with 8 bases matching TRBD1. J lost 6 bases, V lost 6 bases, and 4 bases had no gene match. The CDR3 loop spans 13 amino acids. In germline, CDR1 is MNHEY, CDR2 SVGAGI. This CDR3 reads CASSAGTGNEQFF. Here the CDR3 DNA reads TGTGCCAGCAGCGCCGGGACAGGCAATGAGCAGTTCTTC.

The V call is TRBV7-6, the J call TRBJ2-6, with unresolved D. V lost 4 bases and J 0 bases, leaving 10 bases between the germline ends. Germline V gene data show CDR1 as SGHVS and CDR2 as FNYEAQ. CDR3 length: 16 amino acids. The DNA of the CDR3 is TGTGCCAGCAGCTCAAGCTTAGGCTCTGGGGCCAACGTCCTGACTTTC. Its protein is CASSSSLGSGANVLTF.

The chain has TRBV4-2 and TRBJ2-1; D could derive from TRBD1 or TRBD2 (5 bases each). Trimming removed 1 base from V and 5 bases from J, with 15 bases in between. The CDR3 has 16 residues. The germline CDR1 and CDR2 sequences are LGHNA and YNFKEQ. CDR3 nucleotide sequence: TGTGCCAGCAGCCAAGGATTTGGGACCCAAAACAATGAGCAGTTCTTC. It yields the protein CASSQGFGTQNNEQFF.

This chain links TRBV2 with TRBJ1-2, with 7 bases lining up with TRBD1. With 6 bases clipped from V and 5 bases from J, the junction kept 3 bases outside the gene matches. CDR3 length: 12 residues. Germline V gene lookup returns CDR1 SNHLY and CDR2 FYNNEI. DNA of the CDR3: TGTGCCAGCAGGACAGGGTGGTATGGCTACACCTTC. Amino acids: CASRTGWYGYTF.

The chain recombines TRBV25-1 with TRBJ2-7; D uncertain. In germline, CDR1 is MGHDK, CDR2 SYGVNS. V lost 5 bases and J lost 0, with 8 bases in between. The CDR3 is made up of 13 amino acids. As DNA, the CDR3 is TGTGCCAGCAGTCCCCGGAGCTCCTACGAGCAGTACTTC. Its translation is CASSPRSSYEQYF.

This clone was detected only a few times. V and J are TRBV19 and TRBJ2-1; no reliable D call. V lost 7 bases and J lost 7, with 20 bases in between. Germline V gene sequence: CDR1 LNHDA, CDR2 SQIVND (reference sequence). The CDR3 has 15 amino acids. In DNA form, the CDR3 reads TGTGCCAGTATGGTCGGCTCCGCGTTCGGGAATGAGCAGTTCTTC. It translates to CASMVGSAFGNEQFF. Supplemented by reference TRBV19 and TRBJ2-1, the full variable domain reads DGGITQSPKYLFRKEGQNVTLSCEQNLNHDAMYWYRQDPGQGLRLIYYSQIVNDFQKGDIAEGYSVSREKKESFPLTVTSAQKNPTAFYLCASMVGSAFGNEQFFGPGTRLTVL.

This clone was recorded only once. The V and J genes are TRBV14 and TRBJ2-1; unclear D gene. CDR1 is SGHDN and CDR2 is FVKESK in the germline V gene. This CDR3 has 16 amino acids. Trimming shortened V by 5 bases and J by 0 bases, and 14 bases separated the two germline ends. The CDR3 loop reads CASSTRLSGSYNEQFF. CDR3 bases: TGTGCCAGCAGCACAAGACTTTCAGGCTCCTACAATGAGCAGTTCTTC.